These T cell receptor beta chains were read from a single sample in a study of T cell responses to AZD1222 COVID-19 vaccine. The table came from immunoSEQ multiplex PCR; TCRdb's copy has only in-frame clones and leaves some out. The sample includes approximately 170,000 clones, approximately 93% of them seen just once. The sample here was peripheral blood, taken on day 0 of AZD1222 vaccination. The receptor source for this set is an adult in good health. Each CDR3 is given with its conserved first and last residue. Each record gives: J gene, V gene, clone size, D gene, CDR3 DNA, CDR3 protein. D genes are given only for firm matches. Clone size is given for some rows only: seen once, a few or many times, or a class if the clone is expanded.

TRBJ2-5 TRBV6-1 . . TGTGCCAGCAGTGAATGGAGGGGAGCGGAGACCCAGTACTTC CASSEWRGAETQYF
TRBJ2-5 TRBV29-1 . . TGCAGCGTTTGTCCATCGGCCCTAAGTGGGGGGGAGACCCAGTACTTC CSVCPSALSGGETQYF
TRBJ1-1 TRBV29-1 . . TGCAGCGTTGAAGATTCTTGGAACACTGAAGCTTTCTTT CSVEDSWNTEAFF
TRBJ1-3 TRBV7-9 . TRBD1 TGTGCCAGCAGCTCTACCCTACAGGGGAACGGAAACACCATATATTTT CASSSTLQGNGNTIYF
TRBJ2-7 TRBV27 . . TGTGCCAGCAGTTTATTTGGGGCGCAGGGGGGGAGAGAGCAGTACTTC CASSLFGAQGGREQYF
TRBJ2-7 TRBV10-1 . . TGCGCCAGCAGTGAGTCCCCCAGCCCGGGACACTACGAGCAGTACTTC CASSESPSPGHYEQYF
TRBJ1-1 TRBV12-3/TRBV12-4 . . TGTGCCAGCAGTTTTGGGGTGACTGAAGCTTTCTTT CASSFGVTEAFF
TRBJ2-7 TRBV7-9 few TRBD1 TGTGCCAGCAGCCCTCCGGGACAGACTTACGAGCAGTACTTC CASSPPGQTYEQYF
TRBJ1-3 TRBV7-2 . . TGTGCCAGCAGCCCCCGTACGGCAGGAAACACCATATATTTT CASSPRTAGNTIYF
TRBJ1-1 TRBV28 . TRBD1 TGTGCCAGCAGCCCACTCGACAGGGGGCCTCTCCTTACTTTCTTT CASSPLDRGPLLTFF
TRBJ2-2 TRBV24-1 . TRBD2 TGTGCCACCAGTGATGGTCTAGCGGGTCGTACCGGGGAGCTGTTTTTT CATSDGLAGRTGELFF
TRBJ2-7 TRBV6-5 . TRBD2 TGTGCCAGCAGTTACCCCCAGGACGGGACTAGAGAGCAGTACTTC CASSYPQDGTREQYF
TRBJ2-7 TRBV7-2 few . TGTGCCAGCAGCTCCCCACCGGCAGGGGACGAGCAGTACTTC CASSSPPAGDEQYF
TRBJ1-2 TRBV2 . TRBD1 TGTGCCAGCGAGAGGACGGGACAGTCTGGCTACACCTTC CASERTGQSGYTF
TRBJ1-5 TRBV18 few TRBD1 TGTGCCAGCTCACCGAATGAGGGGGCAGGTCAGCCCCAGCATTTT CASSPNEGAGQPQHF
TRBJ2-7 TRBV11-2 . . TGTGCCAGCAGCCCCACCCGGCGCAGGGGCTACGAGCAGTACTTC CASSPTRRRGYEQYF
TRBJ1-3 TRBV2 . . TGTGCCAGCAGTCCCCACATGGCTGGAAACACCATATATTTT CASSPHMAGNTIYF
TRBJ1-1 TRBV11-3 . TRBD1 TGTGCCAGCAGTTCAGGGGGCGCAGATCCTGAAGCTTTCTTT CASSSGGADPEAFF
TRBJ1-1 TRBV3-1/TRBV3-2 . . TGTGCCAGCAGTCGAACGGGGAACACTGAAGCTTTCTTT CASSRTGNTEAFF
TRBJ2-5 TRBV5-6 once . TGTGCCAGCAAGAACGGTCCTACCCAAGAGACCCAGTACTTC CASKNGPTQETQYF
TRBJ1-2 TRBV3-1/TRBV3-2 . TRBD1 TGTGCCAGCAGCCAGGCCGGGACAGGATATGGCTACACCTTC CASSQAGTGYGYTF
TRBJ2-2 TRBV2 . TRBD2 TGTGCCAGCAGTGTAATCGGGAGGGCCTATGATGGCGGGGAGCTGTTTTTT CASSVIGRAYDGGELFF
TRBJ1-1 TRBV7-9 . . TGTGCCAGCAGCCCTAGCGGCAGGGCCGCTGAAGCTTTCTTT CASSPSGRAAEAFF
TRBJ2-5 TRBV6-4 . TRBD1 TGTGCCAGCAGCATTTCGGACAGGGAACAAGAGACCCAGTACTTC CASSISDREQETQYF
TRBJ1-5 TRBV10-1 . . TGCGCCAGCAGTGAAAACAGTTATCAGCCCCAGCATTTT CASSENSYQPQHF